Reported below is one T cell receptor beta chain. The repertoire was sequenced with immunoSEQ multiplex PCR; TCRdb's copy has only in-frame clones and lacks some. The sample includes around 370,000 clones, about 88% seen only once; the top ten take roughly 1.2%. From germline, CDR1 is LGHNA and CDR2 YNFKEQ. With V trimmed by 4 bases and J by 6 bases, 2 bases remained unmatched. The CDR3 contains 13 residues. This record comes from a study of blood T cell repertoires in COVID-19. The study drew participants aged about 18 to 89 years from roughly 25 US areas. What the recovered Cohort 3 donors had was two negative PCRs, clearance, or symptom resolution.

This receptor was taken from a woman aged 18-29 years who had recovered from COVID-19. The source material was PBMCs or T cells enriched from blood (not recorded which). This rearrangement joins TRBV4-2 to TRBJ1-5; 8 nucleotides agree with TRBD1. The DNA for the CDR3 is TGTGCCAGCAGCCCAGGGGGCGTTCAGCCCCAGCATTTT. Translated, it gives CASSPGGVQPQHF.